Below are 21 T cell receptor beta chains sequenced from a single sample in a study of shared clonotypes between healthy human individuals (dated by TCRdb to 2020 to 2021). Libraries were constructed by the immunoSEQ multiplex PCR assay. TCRdb's version of the immuneACCESS table is confined to in-frame rearrangements and falls short of the full clone set. An unresolved V gene accounts for under half of the shortfall where checked; the remainder is of unknown origin. Within this sample are 2 million to 2.5 million clones, with approximately 95% of them counted one time only. The leading ten clones occupy under 0.45% of the sample. Material: naive CD4+ T cells from PBMCs. The cell subset or site label for this specimen denotes: CD45RA+ positively selected. These receptors all come from a man in his late teens or twenties in good health. Some clones in this sample may be carry-over from other donors' samples.

The chain carries TRBV4-2 and TRBJ2-3, with D tentatively TRBD2 (5 bases). Germline V gene data show CDR1 as LGHNA and CDR2 as YNFKEQ. The CDR3 loop spans 16 amino acids. Trimming shortened V by 0 bases and J by 1 base, and 11 bases separated the two germline ends. CDR3 coding DNA: TGTGCCAGCAGCCAAGATGCGGGCCCCGGCACAGATACGCAGTATTTT. Protein product: CASSQDAGPGTDTQYF.

The V gene is TRBV2, the J gene TRBJ1-6, with D maybe TRBD1 (5 bases). Per the germline V gene, CDR1 is SNHLY and CDR2 is FYNNEI. This CDR3 is built from 13 residues. Trimming left V 6 bases short and J 12 bases short, with 15 bases between. The DNA of the CDR3 is TGTGCCAGCAGGGCGGGGCCAAGGATACCCCTCCACTTT. Its translation is CASRAGPRIPLHF.

This rearrangement joins TRBV10-3 to TRBJ1-1; D is unresolved. The V end lost 3 bases, the J end lost 4 bases, and 12 bases lay between the germline ends. The germline CDR1 and CDR2 sequences are ENHRY and SYGVKD. The CDR3 covers 14 residues. In DNA, the CDR3 is TGTGCCATCAGTGACCGACTTGGGAGCACTGAAGCTTTCTTT. Translating gives CAISDRLGSTEAFF.

V and J are TRBV6-5 and TRBJ2-1; 7 bases agree with TRBD1. Germline V gives CDR1 MNHEY, CDR2 SVGAGI. The CDR3 contains 16 residues. The V and J ends lost 0 bases and 7 bases, in that order; junction bases with no gene match: 9. The CDR3: CASSYSRSGGSNEQFF. CDR3 nucleotides: TGTGCCAGCAGTTACTCGAGGTCAGGGGGTTCGAATGAGCAGTTCTTC.

V usage is TRBV2 and J usage is TRBJ1-1, with D possibly matching TRBD1 (6 bases). There are 14 residues in the CDR3. V dropped 6 bases and J dropped 3 bases, with 14 bases sitting between them. CDR1 is SNHLY and CDR2 is FYNNEI in the germline V gene. This CDR3 is CASREQGPYTEAFF. Here the CDR3 DNA reads TGTGCCAGCAGAGAACAGGGACCGTACACTGAAGCTTTCTTT.

This chain joins TRBV7-3 and TRBJ2-1; unclear D gene. Between the trimmed V and J ends, which lost 3 bases and 4 bases, there was a span of 7 bases. CDR1 and CDR2 (germline): SGHTA, FQGTGA. The CDR3 is 13 residues long. The CDR3 loop reads CASSFSRYNEQFF. The CDR3 nucleotides read TGTGCCAGCAGCTTCTCGCGGTACAATGAGCAGTTCTTC.

About this clone: Other DNA sequences from this sample encode an identical CDR3 as well. The chain employs TRBV28 and TRBJ2-7; no clear D gene. Germline-derived CDR1 and CDR2 are MDHEN and SYDVKM. Between the trimmed V and J ends, which lost 6 bases and 2 bases, there was a span of 5 bases. The CDR3 is 11 residues long. The chain's CDR3 is CASRGTYEQYF. The CDR3 DNA follows: TGTGCCAGCAGAGGAACCTACGAGCAGTACTTC.

The chain has TRBV29-1 and TRBJ2-1; 13 bases match TRBD2. This CDR3 contains 17 residues. The V and J ends lost 3 bases and 9 bases, in that order; junction bases with no gene match: 14. Per the germline V gene, CDR1 is SQVTM and CDR2 is ANQGSEA. CDR3 loop: CSVDRGAGLAGFGEQFF. CDR3 nucleotide sequence: TGCAGCGTTGATCGGGGAGCGGGACTAGCGGGATTTGGTGAGCAGTTCTTC.

CDR3 region: CASREQGGELFF. CDR3 in DNA: TGTGCCAGCAGGGAACAGGGCGGGGAGCTGTTTTTT. The rearrangement links TRBV2 to TRBJ2-2, with D possibly matching TRBD1 (6 bases). CDR3 length: 12 amino acids. V lost 6 bases and J lost 7, with 9 bases in between. Looked up from germline, CDR1 is SNHLY and CDR2 is FYNNEI.

The chain uses TRBV28 and TRBJ2-7, with 7 bases that match TRBD1. Trimming took 8 bases from V and 3 from J; bases not matched to a gene: 13. This CDR3 is built from 15 residues. CDR1 and CDR2 (germline): MDHEN, SYDVKM. The CDR3 loop is CASQDTGTAYYEQYF. The CDR3 bases are TGTGCCAGCCAAGACACCGGGACAGCGTACTACGAGCAGTACTTC.

A word on this clone: Relative to the germline gene, one junction end is altered; a read error may explain this. The J gene is TRBJ2-1, the V gene TRBV28, with D possibly matching TRBD1 (5 bases). Germline V CDR1 and CDR2: MDHEN, SYDVKM. This CDR3 region has 11 residues. The CDR3 DNA reads TGTGCCAGCAGTTTGGGGCGTCCCCTACTCTTC. It specifies CASSLGRPLLF.

This clone occurred once. V and J are TRBV7-2 and TRBJ2-1, with 10 bases identical to TRBD2. The germline V gene encodes CDR1 SGHTA and CDR2 FQGNSA. This CDR3 contains 16 residues. Trimming at V came to 6 bases and at J to 6 bases, leaving 11 bases not matched to a gene. CDR3 sequence: CASRPTSGRGGNEQFF. Written as DNA, the CDR3 is TGTGCCAGCAGACCTACAAGCGGGAGGGGTGGCAATGAGCAGTTCTTC.

This chain uses TRBV15 with TRBJ2-5; D perhaps matches TRBD2 (5 bases). The ends were cut back, 1 base at V and 7 bases at J, with 22 bases in the middle. The CDR3 totals 17 residues. Germline V lookup: CDR1 LNHNV, CDR2 YYDKDF (reference sequence). The CDR3 sequence is CATSRGAGPPPRSTQYF. The DNA of the CDR3 is TGTGCCACCAGCAGAGGGGCGGGCCCCCCTCCAAGATCGACCCAGTACTTC.

This rearrangement joins TRBV5-4 to TRBJ2-5; 11 bases align to TRBD2. Germline V gives CDR1 SGHNT, CDR2 YYREEE (reference sequence). The J segment lost 1 base and the V segment lost 4 bases, leaving 3 bases of the junction unmatched. The length of the CDR3 is 15 residues. CDR3 sequence: CASSLTSGGQETQYF. The CDR3 nucleotides read TGTGCCAGCAGCCTCACTAGCGGGGGCCAAGAGACCCAGTACTTC.

The V and J genes are TRBV4-1 and TRBJ2-1, with 7 bases matching TRBD2. This CDR3 is 13 amino acids long. Trimming cost V 1 base and J 9 bases; bases outside gene matches: 3. Germline CDR1 MGHRA, CDR2 YSYEKL. The CDR3: CASSQVIAGEQFF. The CDR3 region has the DNA TGCGCCAGCAGCCAAGTGATAGCGGGTGAGCAGTTCTTC.

The genes are TRBV7-8 and TRBJ1-5, with a possible D match to TRBD1 (5 bases). Germline V gives CDR1 SGHVS, CDR2 FQNEAQ. The CDR3 consists of 15 residues. With 1 base removed from V and 6 bases from J, the gap between germline ends came to 13 bases. The CDR3 bases are TGTGCCAGCAGCTTAGAGGCCCAGGGCGGTCAGCCCCAGCATTTT. This encodes CASSLEAQGGQPQHF.

V gene TRBV11-3 combines with J gene TRBJ1-1; possible D gene TRBD1, 5 bases. The CDR3 covers 13 residues. Trimming took 1 base from V and 6 from J, leaving 9 bases between them. Germline loops: CDR1 SGHNT, CDR2 YENEEA. Written as DNA, the CDR3 is TGTGCCAGCAGCTTAGTACTGGGGGCTGAAGCTTTCTTT. Translated: CASSLVLGAEAFF.

The chain links TRBV11-2 to TRBJ2-3; TRBD2 agrees at 7 bases. The ends lost 5 bases at V and 7 bases at J; junction bases unmatched: 12. The CDR3 has 15 residues. CDR1 SGHAT and CDR2 FQNNGV come from the germline V gene. CDR3 region: CASSRSGSGGYTQYF. In DNA form, the CDR3 reads TGTGCCAGCAGCAGGAGCGGGTCCGGGGGGTATACGCAGTATTTT.

The J gene is TRBJ1-5, the V gene TRBV4-3; D perhaps matches TRBD1 (6 bases). Germline V gene lookup returns CDR1 LGHNA and CDR2 YSLEER. The CDR3 has 17 amino acids. V dropped 7 bases and J dropped 5 bases, with 24 bases sitting between them. DNA of the CDR3: TGCGCCAGCATGAGGACAGACCCTAATATGTTAGATCAGCCCCAGCATTTT. Its translation: CASMRTDPNMLDQPQHF.

The genes are TRBV27 and TRBJ2-4; 10 nucleotides agree with TRBD1. The germline gives CDR1 MNHEY, CDR2 SMNVEV (reference sequence). Trimming cost V 5 bases and J 1 base; bases outside gene matches: 11. The CDR3 consists of 18 residues. The CDR3 bases are TGTGCCAGCAGTGCCACGGGACAGGGGATTGTCGCCAAAAACATTCAGTACTTC. Translation gives CASSATGQGIVAKNIQYF.

This clone was observed once. J is TRBJ1-2 and V is TRBV28; TRBD1 matches at 9 bases. Unmatched junction bases numbered 18, after V lost 7 bases and J lost 6 bases. CDR1 is MDHEN, CDR2 SYDVKM, per germline. CDR3 length equals 17 residues. The CDR3 nucleotides read TGTGCCAGCACCAAAACCCTACCGGGACAGGGCTCCCATGGCTACACCTTC. It codes for CASTKTLPGQGSHGYTF.